This T cell receptor (beta chain) was recorded in a study of blood T cell repertoires in COVID-19. This clone appeared a single time. Generated by immunoSEQ multiplex PCR, the TCRdb table keeps only in-frame clones and is missing some. The sample shows about 140,000 clones, around 88% of them seen only once. V lost 8 bases, J lost 4 bases, and 10 bases stayed unmatched. The CDR3 runs to 15 residues. The germline V gene has CDR1 MNHEY and CDR2 SVGAGI. The chain couples TRBV6-5 to TRBJ1-1, with TRBD1 matching over 10 bases. The clonotype was recovered from a man aged 60 to 75 with active or convalescent COVID-19. Source material: peripheral blood. CDR3 sequence reads: CASWGRGTGATEAFF. In nucleotides, the CDR3 is TGTGCCAGCTGGGGGCGAGGGACAGGGGCCACTGAAGCTTTCTTT.